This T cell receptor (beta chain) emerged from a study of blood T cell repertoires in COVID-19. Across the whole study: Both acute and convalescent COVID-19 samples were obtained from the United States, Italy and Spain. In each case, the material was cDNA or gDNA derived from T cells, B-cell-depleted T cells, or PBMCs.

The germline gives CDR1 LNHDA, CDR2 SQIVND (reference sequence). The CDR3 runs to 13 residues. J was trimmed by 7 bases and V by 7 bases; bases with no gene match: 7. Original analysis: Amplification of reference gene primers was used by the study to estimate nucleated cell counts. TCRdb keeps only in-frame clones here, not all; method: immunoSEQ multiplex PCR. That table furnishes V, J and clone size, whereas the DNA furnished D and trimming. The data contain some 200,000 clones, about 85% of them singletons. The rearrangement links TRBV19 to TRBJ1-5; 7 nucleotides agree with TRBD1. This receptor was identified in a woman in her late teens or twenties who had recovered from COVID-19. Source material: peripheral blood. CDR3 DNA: TGTGCCAGTATCGGAGCAGGGGGACAGCCCCAGCATTTT. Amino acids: CASIGAGGQPQHF.